Below, 16 T cell receptor beta chains from the same sample are listed, as sequenced in a study of beta chain features in type 1 diabetes. cDNA synthesis used the whole RNA isolate, giving expressed TCRB sequences. TCRdb's copy holds only in-frame clones and misses some; the assay was immunoSEQ multiplex PCR. The profile shows around 430,000 clones, around 28% of them singletons. Input material: naive CD4+ T cells from blood. The receptors stem from a man younger than 30 in good health.

The chain employs TRBV6-6 and TRBJ2-7, with 9 bases identical to TRBD1. Germline CDR1 reads MNHNY; CDR2 reads SVGAGI (reference sequence). The CDR3 contains 13 residues. Trimming cost V 6 bases and J 5 bases; bases outside gene matches: 5. This chain's CDR3 is CASSRDREDEQYF. The CDR3 nucleotides are TGTGCCAGCAGCAGGGACAGGGAGGACGAGCAGTACTTC.

This clone showed up just a few times. Other DNA sequences in this specimen translate into the identical CDR3. The chain recombines TRBV5-1 with TRBJ2-5; 7 nucleotides agree with TRBD1. Germline CDR1 reads SGHRS; CDR2 reads YFSETQ. V trimming: 3 bases; J trimming: 3 bases; junction bases outside the gene matches: 2. The CDR3 totals 13 residues. The CDR3 coding sequence is TGCGCCAGCAGCTACGACAGGGAAGAGACCCAGTACTTC. Its protein product is CASSYDREETQYF.

Only a few counts were recorded for this clone. The V call is TRBV14, the J call TRBJ2-1, with 10 bases identical to TRBD2. V was pared by 1 base and J by 13 bases, with 7 bases of the junction left unmatched. Germline-derived CDR1 and CDR2 are SGHDN and FVKESK. This CDR3 region has 14 residues. This CDR3 is CASSQGALAGPQFF. In DNA, the CDR3 is TGTGCCAGCAGCCAAGGGGCACTAGCGGGACCTCAGTTCTTC.

The J gene is TRBJ2-6, the V gene TRBV7-8; D might be TRBD1 (5 bases). The V end lost 1 base, the J end lost 1 base, and 5 bases lay between the germline ends. CDR1 is SGHVS and CDR2 is FQNEAQ in the germline V gene. The CDR3 is made up of 15 amino acids. CDR3 in DNA: TGTGCCAGCAGCTTAGACAGGTCTGGGGCCAACGTCCTGACTTTC. This gives the protein CASSLDRSGANVLTF.

The chain links TRBV10-3 to TRBJ2-3; D is tentatively TRBD1 or TRBD2 (5 bases each). Germline lookup yields CDR1 ENHRY and CDR2 SYGVKD. The CDR3 extends over 13 amino acids. Trimming shortened V by 10 bases and J by 6 bases, and 17 bases separated the two germline ends. This chain's CDR3 is CATRKTERDTQYF. The CDR3 region has the DNA TGTGCCACCAGGAAGACAGAGCGGGATACGCAGTATTTT.

The chain has TRBV4-1 and TRBJ1-2; 8 nucleotides match TRBD1. The germline V gene has CDR1 MGHRA and CDR2 YSYEKL. The CDR3 is made up of 13 amino acids. V was pared by 4 bases and J by 4 bases, with 2 bases of the junction left unmatched. CDR3 coding DNA: TGCGCCAGCAGCCGCGGGACAGGCTATGGCTACACCTTC. It translates to CASSRGTGYGYTF.

The chain joins TRBV15 to TRBJ2-5; TRBD2 matches 10 bases. V lost 0 bases, J lost 4 bases, and 8 bases stayed unmatched. CDR1 is LNHNV, CDR2 YYDKDF, per germline (reference sequence). There are 17 residues in the CDR3. The CDR3 sequence: CATSRDPQREGGETQYF. CDR3 bases: TGTGCCACCAGCAGAGATCCCCAGCGGGAGGGAGGAGAGACCCAGTACTTC. The whole variable domain, remainder taken from reference TRBV15 and TRBJ2-5, is DAMVIQNPRYQVTQFGKPVTLSCSQTLNHNVMYWYQQKSSQAPKLLFHYYDKDFNNEADTPDNFQSRRPNTSFCFLDIRSPGLGDTAMYLCATSRDPQREGGETQYFGPGTRLLVL.

The chain combines TRBV6-1 with TRBJ1-5; D is undetermined. The CDR3 is made up of 13 amino acids. Germline CDR1 and CDR2: MNHNS and SASEGT. Trimming took off 6 bases at V and 4 bases at J, with 10 bases between the two ends. The CDR3 here is CASSSPPNQPQHF. CDR3 bases: TGTGCCAGCAGCTCACCACCGAATCAGCCCCAGCATTTT.

V usage is TRBV6-5 and J usage is TRBJ1-2; TRBD1 agrees at 7 bases. The V segment lost 2 bases and the J segment 4 bases; nucleotides outside the gene matches: 1. The length of the CDR3 is 13 residues. Germline V gives CDR1 MNHEY, CDR2 SVGAGI. The CDR3 bases are TGTGCCAGCAGTTACCGGGACAGCTATGGCTACACCTTC. Translation: CASSYRDSYGYTF.

This clone was picked up a small number of times. The chain joins TRBV4-1 to TRBJ2-3; D not certain. Trimming took off 3 bases at V and 6 bases at J, with 10 bases between the two ends. CDR1 is MGHRA, CDR2 YSYEKL, per germline. This CDR3 contains 13 residues. The CDR3 reads CASSHPDGDTQYF. CDR3 DNA: TGCGCCAGCAGCCACCCCGACGGTGATACGCAGTATTTT.

The chain joins TRBV20-1 to TRBJ1-1; D not resolved. Between the trimmed V and J ends, which lost 5 bases and 6 bases, there was a span of 10 bases. This CDR3 has 11 residues. The germline V gene has CDR1 DFQATT and CDR2 SNEGSKA (reference sequence). DNA of the CDR3: TGCAGTGCTGTCGGCGTGCCTGAAGCTTTCTTT. Translated: CSAVGVPEAFF.

This clone has more than one count but fewer than ten. The V and J genes are TRBV18 and TRBJ2-7, with 8 bases matching TRBD2. CDR3 size: 12 residues. The V segment lost 6 bases and the J segment 3 bases; nucleotides outside the gene matches: 1. Germline-derived CDR1 and CDR2 are KGHSH and LQKENI. In DNA, the CDR3 is TGTGCCAGCTCCCTAGCGGGCTACGAGCAGTACTTC. This sequence encodes CASSLAGYEQYF.

The chain is built from TRBV25-1 and TRBJ2-1; 9 positions match TRBD2. The junction had 7 bases not matched to a gene; V was cut back by 8 bases and J by 5 bases. The CDR3 contains 14 residues. The germline V gene has CDR1 MGHDK and CDR2 SYGVNS. In DNA, the CDR3 is TGTGCCAGCGGGGGGACTAGCTACCACAATGAGCAGTTCTTC. Translation: CASGGTSYHNEQFF.

The V and J genes are TRBV7-2 and TRBJ2-5, with D perhaps TRBD2 (5 bases). Germline V gene data show CDR1 as SGHTA and CDR2 as FQGNSA. V was shortened by 5 bases and J by 2 bases, with 12 bases between the two germline ends. The CDR3 loop spans 14 amino acids. The CDR3 DNA is TGTGCCAGCAGCCCAGCCCGGGGACAAGAGACCCAGTACTTC. It specifies CASSPARGQETQYF.

This clone turned up a few times. The chain has TRBV30 and TRBJ2-5; a possible D gene is TRBD1 (5 bases). The CDR3 runs to 16 residues. Trimming cost V 0 bases and J 2 bases, with 16 bases left between them. Germline V gene data show CDR1 as GTSNPN and CDR2 as SVGIG (reference sequence). Here the CDR3 reads CAWSVRGLMAQETQYF. The CDR3 DNA reads TGTGCCTGGAGTGTAAGGGGCCTTATGGCGCAAGAGACCCAGTACTTC.

This clone was detected only a few times. The chain combines TRBV7-2 with TRBJ2-3; no firm D call. There are 11 residues in the CDR3. Per the germline V gene, CDR1 is SGHTA and CDR2 is FQGNSA. V shed 8 bases and J shed 2 bases, with 5 bases lying between them. The CDR3 DNA reads as TGTGCCAGCGAAATCACAGATACGCAGTATTTT. Translated: CASEITDTQYF. Full variable domain (remainder filled in from reference TRBV7-2 and TRBJ2-3): GAGVSQSPSNKVTEKGKDVELRCDPISGHTALYWYRQSLGQGLEFLIYFQGNSAPDKSGLPSDRFSAERTGGSVSTLTIQRTQQEDSAVYLCASEITDTQYFGPGTRLTVL.